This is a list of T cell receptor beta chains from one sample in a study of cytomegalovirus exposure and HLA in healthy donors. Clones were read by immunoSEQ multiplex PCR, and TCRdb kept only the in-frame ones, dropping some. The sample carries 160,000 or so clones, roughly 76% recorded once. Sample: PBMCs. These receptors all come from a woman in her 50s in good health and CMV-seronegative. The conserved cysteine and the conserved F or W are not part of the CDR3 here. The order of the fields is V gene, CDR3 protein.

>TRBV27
ASSLSFGREAF
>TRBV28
ASSLGGARGNTIY
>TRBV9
ASSQAGGPPDTQY
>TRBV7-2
ASSLYGESEKLF
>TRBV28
ASSSAGTGGHEQF
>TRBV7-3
ASSLNGGSLYNEQF
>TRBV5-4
ASSSELGSGRDSYEQY
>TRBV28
ASSLVTAGQSRQF
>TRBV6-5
ASISPTDTQY
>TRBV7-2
ASSLSPGGWYGYT
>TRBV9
ASSPGTAAFHEQY
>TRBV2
ASSEARGLAGAYEQY
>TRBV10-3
AISGVAGTVGSPLH
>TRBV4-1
ASSLESLGLWKF
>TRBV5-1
ASSLGSGKTEAF
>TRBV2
ASLRVSGGQETQY
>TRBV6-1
ASSERDRGPYEQY
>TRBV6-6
ASTSGDRAWDTQY
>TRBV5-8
ASTRGEGTGYT
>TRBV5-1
ASKLTGNIEKLF
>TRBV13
ASSLRDRGRWEKLF
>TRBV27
ASSGAGTGDQPQH
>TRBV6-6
ASIGRTGALYEQY
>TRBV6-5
ASRGGQGGNYGYT
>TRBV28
ASSPGTVQETQY
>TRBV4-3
ASSPRLAADTQY
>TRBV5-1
ASSLTSGRGDEQY
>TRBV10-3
AISRGGEEDTQY
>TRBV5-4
ASSLDLAGVADTQY
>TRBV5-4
ASSFGGQRSQPQH
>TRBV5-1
ASSFTGGSGNTIY
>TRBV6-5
ASSRKAGFQETQY
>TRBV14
ASSPRLGLAKNIQY
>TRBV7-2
ASSLGSGPSYT
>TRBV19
ASKGSGRAL
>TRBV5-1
ASSQGQAYEQY
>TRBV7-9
ASSQGGVGWEQY
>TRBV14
ASSQVGSGYTDTQY
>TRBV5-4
ASSSRQNQETQY
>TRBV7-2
ASSRPRLADQETQY
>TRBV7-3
ASSVSVGELF
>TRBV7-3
ASSLSLAGDEQF
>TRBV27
ATTAGGINEQF
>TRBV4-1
ASSLEEGAEQPQH
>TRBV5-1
ASSPSQGTYGYT
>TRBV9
ASSVVPVINTEAF
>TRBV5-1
ASSRLAGQADTQY
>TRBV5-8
ASSATGLYGYT
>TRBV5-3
ARSRRWARNQPQH
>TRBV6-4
ASSPLAGSTDTQY
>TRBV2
ASRGVVNYGYT
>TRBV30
AWSVPSSGYYGYT
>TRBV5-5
ASSLDLTSSYNSPLH
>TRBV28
ASLLRTRWNEQF
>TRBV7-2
ASSRTPSGNTIY